Listed below are T cell receptor beta chains from one sample, sequenced in a study of blood T cell repertoires in COVID-19. The protocol was immunoSEQ multiplex PCR, while the TCRdb copy is restricted to in-frame clones and leaves out a portion. The table records approximately 340,000 clones, around four fifths of them present only once. The source material was peripheral blood. These receptor sequences come from a man between 25 and 39 years old with active or convalescent COVID-19. Both conserved end residues are part of each CDR3.

j_call v_call cdr3_aa
TRBJ1-5 TRBV2 CASSTGNHQPQHF
TRBJ1-4 TRBV3-1/TRBV3-2 CASSQGGQPHEKLFF
TRBJ2-1 TRBV6-5 CASSYSSGLALNEQFF
TRBJ1-5 TRBV7-2 CASSAAPGRGNQPQHF
TRBJ2-1 TRBV5-1 CASSHSIEQFF
TRBJ2-7 TRBV7-9 CASTFVLSGGSSYEQYF
TRBJ2-1 TRBV18 CATRTSEHNEQFF
TRBJ1-3 TRBV5-4 CASSEASGNTIYF
TRBJ1-1 TRBV7-2 CASSLVPPPGQLNTEAFF
TRBJ2-7 TRBV29-1 CSVQLQGTYEQYF
TRBJ1-5 TRBV15 CATSRDRREPQHF
TRBJ2-2 TRBV9 CASSPWTSGSSGELFF
TRBJ2-7 TRBV6-1 CASSDGAARYEQYF
TRBJ1-6 TRBV7-9 CASSLAWTGNYNSPLHF
TRBJ2-7 TRBV21-1 CASSPQRQTPYEQYF
TRBJ1-5 TRBV6-5 CASRSGGPGNQPQHF
TRBJ2-2 TRBV6-5 CASSYSTGGNTGELFF
TRBJ2-2 TRBV5-1 CASSTSGGTGELFF